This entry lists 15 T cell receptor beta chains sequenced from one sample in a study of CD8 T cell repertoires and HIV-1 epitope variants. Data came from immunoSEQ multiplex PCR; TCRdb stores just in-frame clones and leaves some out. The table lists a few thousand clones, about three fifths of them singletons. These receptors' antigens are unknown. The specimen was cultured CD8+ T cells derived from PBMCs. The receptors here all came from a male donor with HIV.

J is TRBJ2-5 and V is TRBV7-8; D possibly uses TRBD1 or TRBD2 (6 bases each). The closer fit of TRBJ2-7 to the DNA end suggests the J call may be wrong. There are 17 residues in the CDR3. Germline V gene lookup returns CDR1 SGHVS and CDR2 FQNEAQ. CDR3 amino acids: CASFYCRGTCPSYEQYF. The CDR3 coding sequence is TGTGCCAGCTTTTATTGTCGGGGGACATGTCCCTCCTACGAGCAGTACTTC.

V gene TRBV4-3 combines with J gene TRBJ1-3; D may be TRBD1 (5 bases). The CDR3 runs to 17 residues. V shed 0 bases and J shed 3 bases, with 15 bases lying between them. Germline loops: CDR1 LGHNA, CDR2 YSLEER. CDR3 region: CASSQDVAGMFGNTIYF. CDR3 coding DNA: TGCGCCAGCAGCCAAGATGTGGCAGGGATGTTTGGAAACACCATATATTTT.

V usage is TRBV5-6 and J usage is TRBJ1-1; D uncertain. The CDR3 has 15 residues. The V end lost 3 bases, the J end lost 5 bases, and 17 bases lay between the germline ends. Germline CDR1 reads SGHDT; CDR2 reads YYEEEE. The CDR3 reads CASSWRTSGETEAFF. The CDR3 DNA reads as TGTGCCAGCAGCTGGCGCACAAGTGGAGAGACTGAAGCTTTCTTT.

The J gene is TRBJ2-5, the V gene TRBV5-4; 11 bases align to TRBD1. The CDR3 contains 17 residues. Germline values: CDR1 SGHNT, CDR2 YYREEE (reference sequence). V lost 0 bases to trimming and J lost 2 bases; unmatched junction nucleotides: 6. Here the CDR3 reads CASSLAGGQGDQETQYF. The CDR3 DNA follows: TGTGCCAGCAGCTTGGCCGGGGGACAGGGGGATCAAGAGACCCAGTACTTC. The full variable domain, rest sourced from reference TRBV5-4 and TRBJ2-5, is ETGVTQSPTHLIKTRGQQVTLRCSSQSGHNTVSWYQQALGQGPQFIFQYYREEENGRGNFPPRFSGLQFPNYSSELNVNALELDDSALYLCASSLAGGQGDQETQYFGPGTRLLVL.

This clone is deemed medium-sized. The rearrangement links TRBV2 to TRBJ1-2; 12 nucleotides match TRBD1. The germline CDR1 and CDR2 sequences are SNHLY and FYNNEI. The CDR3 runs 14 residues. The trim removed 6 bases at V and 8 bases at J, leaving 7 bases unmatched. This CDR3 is CASSDRDRGLGYTF. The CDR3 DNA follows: TGTGCCAGCAGCGACCGGGACAGGGGGCTCGGCTACACCTTC.

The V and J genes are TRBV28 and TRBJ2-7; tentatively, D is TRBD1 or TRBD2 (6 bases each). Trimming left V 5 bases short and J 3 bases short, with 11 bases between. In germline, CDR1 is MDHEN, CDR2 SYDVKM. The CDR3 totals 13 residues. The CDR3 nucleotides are TGTGCCAGCAGTGTGGAGGGACACTACGAGCAGTACTTC. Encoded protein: CASSVEGHYEQYF.

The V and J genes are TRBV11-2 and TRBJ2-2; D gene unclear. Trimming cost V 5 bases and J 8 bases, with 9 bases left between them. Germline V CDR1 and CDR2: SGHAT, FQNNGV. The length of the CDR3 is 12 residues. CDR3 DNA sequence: TGTGCCAGCAGCCCCTTTGGTGGGGAGCTGTTTTTT. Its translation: CASSPFGGELFF.

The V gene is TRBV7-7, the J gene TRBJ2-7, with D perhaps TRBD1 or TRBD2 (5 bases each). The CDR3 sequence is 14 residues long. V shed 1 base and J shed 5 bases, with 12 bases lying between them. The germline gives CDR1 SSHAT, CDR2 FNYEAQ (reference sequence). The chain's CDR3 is CASSLVGGADEQYF. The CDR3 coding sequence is TGTGCCAGCAGCTTAGTTGGGGGTGCGGACGAGCAGTACTTC.

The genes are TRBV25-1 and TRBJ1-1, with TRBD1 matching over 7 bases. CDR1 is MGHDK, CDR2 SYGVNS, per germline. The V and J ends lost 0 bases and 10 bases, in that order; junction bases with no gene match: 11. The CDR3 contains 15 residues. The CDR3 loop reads CASSEYPLTGEAAFF. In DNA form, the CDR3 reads TGTGCCAGCAGTGAATACCCCCTTACAGGGGAGGCAGCTTTCTTT.

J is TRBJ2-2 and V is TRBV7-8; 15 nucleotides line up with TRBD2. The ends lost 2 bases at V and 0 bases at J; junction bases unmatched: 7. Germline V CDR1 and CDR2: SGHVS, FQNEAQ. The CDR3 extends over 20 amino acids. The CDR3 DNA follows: TGTGCCAGCAGCTTACGCGCGGGACTAGCGGGAGGTTCGAACACCGGGGAGCTGTTTTTT. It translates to CASSLRAGLAGGSNTGELFF.

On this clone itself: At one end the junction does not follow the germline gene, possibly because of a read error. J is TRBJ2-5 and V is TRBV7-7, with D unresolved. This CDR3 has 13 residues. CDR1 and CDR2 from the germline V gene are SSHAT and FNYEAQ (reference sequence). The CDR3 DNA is TGTGCTAGCAGCTCAAACCGAAGGGAGACCCAGTACTTC. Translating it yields CASSSNRRETQYF.

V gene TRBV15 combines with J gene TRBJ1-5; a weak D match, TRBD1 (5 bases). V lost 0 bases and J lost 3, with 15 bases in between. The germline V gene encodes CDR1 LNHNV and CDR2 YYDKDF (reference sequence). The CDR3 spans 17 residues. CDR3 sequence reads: CATSRDAAGHYNQPQHF. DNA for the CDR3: TGTGCCACCAGCAGAGATGCGGCCGGACACTACAATCAGCCCCAGCATTTT.

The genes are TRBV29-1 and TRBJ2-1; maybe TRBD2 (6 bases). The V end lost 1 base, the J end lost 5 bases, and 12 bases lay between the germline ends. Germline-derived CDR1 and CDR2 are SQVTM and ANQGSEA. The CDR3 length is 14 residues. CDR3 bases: TGCAGCGTTGAAGTTCAGACTAGAGACAATGAGCAGTTCTTC. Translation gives CSVEVQTRDNEQFF.

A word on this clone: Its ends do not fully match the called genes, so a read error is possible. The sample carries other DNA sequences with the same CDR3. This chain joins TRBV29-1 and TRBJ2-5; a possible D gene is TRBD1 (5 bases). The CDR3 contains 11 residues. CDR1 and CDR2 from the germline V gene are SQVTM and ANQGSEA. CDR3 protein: CSVEETETQYF. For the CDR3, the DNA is TGCAGCGTCGAAGAGACAGAGACCCAATACTTC. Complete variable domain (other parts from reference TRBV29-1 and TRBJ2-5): SAVISQKPSRDICQRGTSLTIQCQVDSQVTMMFWYRQQPGQSLTLIATANQGSEATYESGFVIDKFPISRPNLTFSTLTVSNMSPEDSSIYLCSVEETETQYFGPGTRLLVL.

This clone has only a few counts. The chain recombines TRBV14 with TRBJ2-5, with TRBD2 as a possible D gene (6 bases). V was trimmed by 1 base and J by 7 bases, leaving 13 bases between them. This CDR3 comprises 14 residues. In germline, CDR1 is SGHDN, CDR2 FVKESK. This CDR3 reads CASSQVRGRGTQYF. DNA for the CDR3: TGTGCCAGCAGCCAAGTGCGGGGCCGGGGGACCCAGTACTTC.